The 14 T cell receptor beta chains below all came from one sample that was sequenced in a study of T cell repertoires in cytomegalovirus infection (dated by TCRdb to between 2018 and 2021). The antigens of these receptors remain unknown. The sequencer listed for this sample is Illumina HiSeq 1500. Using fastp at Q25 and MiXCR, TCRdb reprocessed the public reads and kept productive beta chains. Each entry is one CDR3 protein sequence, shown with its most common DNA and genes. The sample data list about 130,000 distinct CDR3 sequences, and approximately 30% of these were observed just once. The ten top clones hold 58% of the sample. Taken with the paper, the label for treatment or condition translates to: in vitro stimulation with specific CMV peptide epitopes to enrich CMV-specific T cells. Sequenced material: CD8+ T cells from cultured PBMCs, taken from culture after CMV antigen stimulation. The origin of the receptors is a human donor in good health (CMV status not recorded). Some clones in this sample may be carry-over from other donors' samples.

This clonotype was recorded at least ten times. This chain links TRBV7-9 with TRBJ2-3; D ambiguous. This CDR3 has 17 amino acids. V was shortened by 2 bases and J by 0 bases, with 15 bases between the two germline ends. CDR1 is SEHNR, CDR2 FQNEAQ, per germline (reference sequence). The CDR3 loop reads CASSLSGGSTSTDTQYF. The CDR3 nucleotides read TGTGCCAGCAGCTTAAGTGGTGGGTCGACTAGCACAGATACGCAGTATTTT.

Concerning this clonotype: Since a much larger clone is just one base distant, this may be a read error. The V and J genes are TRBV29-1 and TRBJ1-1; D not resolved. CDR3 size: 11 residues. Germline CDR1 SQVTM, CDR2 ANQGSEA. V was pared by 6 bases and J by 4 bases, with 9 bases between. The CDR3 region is CSVRRSTEAFF. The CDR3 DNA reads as TGCAGCGTGAGACGGTCCACTGAAGCTTTCTTT.

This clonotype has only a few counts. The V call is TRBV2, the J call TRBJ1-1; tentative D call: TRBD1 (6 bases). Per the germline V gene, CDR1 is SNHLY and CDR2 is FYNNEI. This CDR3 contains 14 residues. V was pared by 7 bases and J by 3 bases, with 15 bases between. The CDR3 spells CASNPGHEDTEAFF. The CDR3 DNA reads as TGTGCCAGCAATCCGGGACATGAGGACACTGAAGCTTTCTTT.

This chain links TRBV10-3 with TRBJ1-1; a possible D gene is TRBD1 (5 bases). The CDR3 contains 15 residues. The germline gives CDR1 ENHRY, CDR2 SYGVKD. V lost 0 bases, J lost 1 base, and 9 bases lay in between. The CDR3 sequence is CAISESYGGNTEAFF. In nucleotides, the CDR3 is TGTGCCATCAGTGAGTCTTATGGGGGGAACACTGAAGCTTTCTTT.

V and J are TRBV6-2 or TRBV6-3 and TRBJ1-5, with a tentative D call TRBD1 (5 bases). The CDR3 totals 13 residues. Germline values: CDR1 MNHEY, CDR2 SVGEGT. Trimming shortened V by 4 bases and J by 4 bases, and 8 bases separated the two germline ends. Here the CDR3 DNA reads TGTGCCAGCAGTTGGGGGGATAATCAGCCCCAGCATTTT. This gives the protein CASSWGDNQPQHF.

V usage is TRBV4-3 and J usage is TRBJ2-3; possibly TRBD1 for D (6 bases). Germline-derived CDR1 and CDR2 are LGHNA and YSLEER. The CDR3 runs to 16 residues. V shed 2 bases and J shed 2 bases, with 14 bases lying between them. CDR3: CASSQITGLNTDTQYF. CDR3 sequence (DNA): TGCGCCAGCAGCCAAATCACAGGGCTGAACACAGATACGCAGTATTTT.

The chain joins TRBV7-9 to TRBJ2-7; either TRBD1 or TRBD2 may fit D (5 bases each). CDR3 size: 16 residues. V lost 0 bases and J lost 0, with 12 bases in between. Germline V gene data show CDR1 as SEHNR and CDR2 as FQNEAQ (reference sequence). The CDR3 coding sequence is TGTGCCAGCAGCTTAGCCGGGGCCCCAGACTCCTACGAGCAGTACTTC. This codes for CASSLAGAPDSYEQYF.

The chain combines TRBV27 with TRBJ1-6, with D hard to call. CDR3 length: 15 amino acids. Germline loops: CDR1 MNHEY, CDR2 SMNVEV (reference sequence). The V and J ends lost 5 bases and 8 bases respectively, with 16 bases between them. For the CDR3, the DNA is TGTGCCAGCAGTGGTGGACTTTATAAGGATTCACCCCTCCACTTT. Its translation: CASSGGLYKDSPLHF.

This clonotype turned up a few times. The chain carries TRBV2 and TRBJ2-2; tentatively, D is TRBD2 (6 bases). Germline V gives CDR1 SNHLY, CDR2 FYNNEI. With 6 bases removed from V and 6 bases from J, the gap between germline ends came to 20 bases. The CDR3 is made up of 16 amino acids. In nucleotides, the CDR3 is TGTGCCAGCAGCTTGTACGGGGGTTTTAAGGCCGGGGAGCTGTTTTTT. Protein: CASSLYGGFKAGELFF.

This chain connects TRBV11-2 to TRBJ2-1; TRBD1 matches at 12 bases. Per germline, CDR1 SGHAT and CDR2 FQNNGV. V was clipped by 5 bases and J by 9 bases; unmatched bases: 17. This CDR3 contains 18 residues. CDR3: CASSPPLGPGQGATEQFF. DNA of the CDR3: TGTGCCAGCAGCCCTCCCTTGGGTCCGGGACAGGGGGCCACTGAGCAGTTCTTC. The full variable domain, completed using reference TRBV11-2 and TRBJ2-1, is EAGVAQSPRYKIIEKRQSVAFWCNPISGHATLYWYQQILGQGPKLLIQFQNNGVVDDSQLPKDRFSAERLKGVDSTLKIQPAKLEDSAVYLCASSPPLGPGQGATEQFFGPGTRLTVL.

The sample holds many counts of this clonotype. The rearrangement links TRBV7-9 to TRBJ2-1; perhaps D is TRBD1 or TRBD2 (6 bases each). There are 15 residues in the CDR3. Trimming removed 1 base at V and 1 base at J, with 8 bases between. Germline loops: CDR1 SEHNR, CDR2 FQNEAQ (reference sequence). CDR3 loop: CASSLGRGSYNEQFF. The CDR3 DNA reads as TGTGCCAGCAGCTTAGGGAGGGGGTCCTACAATGAGCAGTTCTTC.

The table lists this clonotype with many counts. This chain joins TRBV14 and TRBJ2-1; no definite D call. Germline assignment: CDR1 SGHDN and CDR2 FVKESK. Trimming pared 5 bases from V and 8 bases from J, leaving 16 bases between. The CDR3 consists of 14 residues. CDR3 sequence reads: CASSSSTQWYEQFF. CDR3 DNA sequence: TGTGCCAGCAGCTCAAGCACCCAATGGTATGAGCAGTTCTTC.

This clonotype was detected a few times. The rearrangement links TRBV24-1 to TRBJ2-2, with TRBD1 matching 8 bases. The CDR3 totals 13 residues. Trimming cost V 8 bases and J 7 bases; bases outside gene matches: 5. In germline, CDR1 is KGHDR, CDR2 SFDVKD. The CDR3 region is CATTGQEDGELFF. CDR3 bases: TGTGCCACCACGGGACAGGAAGACGGGGAGCTGTTTTTT.

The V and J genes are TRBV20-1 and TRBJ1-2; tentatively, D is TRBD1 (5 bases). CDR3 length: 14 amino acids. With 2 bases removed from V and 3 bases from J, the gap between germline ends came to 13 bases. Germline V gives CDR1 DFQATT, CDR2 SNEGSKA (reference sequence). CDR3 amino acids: CSARRSLGDYGYTF. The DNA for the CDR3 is TGCAGTGCTAGACGTTCGCTGGGGGACTATGGCTACACCTTC.